The following is a T cell receptor (beta chain) sequence with its context. Both 60 Vbeta primers and 13 Jbeta primers went into the PCR. Assay used: immunoSEQ multiplex PCR; TCRdb lists only in-frame clones, some missing. This table has about 140,000 clones, about 77% appearing once. This sample stems from a study of cytomegalovirus exposure and HLA in healthy donors. CDR1 and CDR2 (germline): MNHEY, SMNVEV (reference sequence). The CDR3 runs to 13 residues. With V trimmed by 6 bases and J by 7 bases, 6 bases remained unmatched. This sequence was found in a female donor in good health and CMV-seronegative. The material sequenced was PBMCs. The chain is built from TRBV27 and TRBJ1-5; 7 bases agree with TRBD1. In DNA form, the CDR3 reads TGTGCCAGCAGCGACAGGGTAAGCCAGCCCCAGCATTTT. Translation: CASSDRVSQPQHF.